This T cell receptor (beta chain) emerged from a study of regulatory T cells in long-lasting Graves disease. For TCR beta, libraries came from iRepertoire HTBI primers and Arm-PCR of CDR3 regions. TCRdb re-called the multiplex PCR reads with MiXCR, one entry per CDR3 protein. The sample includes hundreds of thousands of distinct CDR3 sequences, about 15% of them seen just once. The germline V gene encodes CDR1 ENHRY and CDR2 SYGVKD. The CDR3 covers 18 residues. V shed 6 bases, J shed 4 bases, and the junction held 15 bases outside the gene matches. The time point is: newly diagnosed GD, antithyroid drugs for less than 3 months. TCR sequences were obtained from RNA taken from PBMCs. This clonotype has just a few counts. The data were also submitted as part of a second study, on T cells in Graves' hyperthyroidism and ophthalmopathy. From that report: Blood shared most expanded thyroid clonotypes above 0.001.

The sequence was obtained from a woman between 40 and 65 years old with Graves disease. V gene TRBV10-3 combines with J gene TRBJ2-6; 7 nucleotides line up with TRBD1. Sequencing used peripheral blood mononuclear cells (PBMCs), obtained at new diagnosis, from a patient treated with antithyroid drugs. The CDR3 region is CAIRGEGAPKGGANVLTF. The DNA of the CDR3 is TGTGCCATCAGGGGCGAGGGGGCTCCCAAAGGGGGGGCCAACGTCCTGACTTTC.